This T cell receptor (beta chain) was sequenced in a study of read filtering for tumor transcriptome and immune sequencing. This CDR3 spans 12 amino acids. Germline CDR1 SEHNR, CDR2 FQNEAQ (reference sequence). V dropped 4 bases and J dropped 10 bases, with 12 bases sitting between them. This clonotype was detected only a few times. The library was built from around 400 ng RNA with molecular barcoded adaptors for alpha/delta and beta/gamma chains. Via MiXCR, TCRdb re-called the reads, giving one row per CDR3 protein. Seen here are roughly 90,000 distinct CDR3 sequences, 9% to 15% observed once, and the top ten hold about 15%.

The sample consisted of a population of CD138-negative cells sorted from bone marrow. This chain connects TRBV7-9 to TRBJ2-3, with no clear D. This receptor was obtained from a donor aged 40 or over with multiple myeloma. The CDR3 sequence is CASSSGPPPQYF. CDR3 DNA sequence: TGTGCCAGCAGCTCAGGCCCCCCCCCGCAGTATTTT.